Listed here is a single T cell receptor (beta chain). Its antigen is as yet unknown. This sample stems from a study of cytomegalovirus exposure and HLA in healthy donors. Study information: Researchers previously reported finding roughly 120 million unique TCR beta sequences from 150 million to 200 million T cells. Overall study results and limits: Follow-up analysis later connected one missense variant in DCLRE1C with trimming of TCR beta V- and J-genes. Rarity held for most TCR sequences, but there were some public TCRs that occurred in many donors. Later findings reportedly placed an Asian-associated ancestry cluster below the approximately 650-donor mean for N-insertions.

PCR primers comprised 60 Vbeta and 13 Jbeta primers. Libraries were prepared by immunoSEQ multiplex PCR; TCRdb keeps only in-frame clonotypes and omits some of them. Altogether around 130,000 clones are present, 80% to 90% being singletons, with the ten largest covering more than 1.5%. V trimming: 4 bases; J trimming: 0 bases; junction bases outside the gene matches: 7. Germline V gene sequence: CDR1 SGHRS, CDR2 YFSETQ. This CDR3 spans 15 amino acids. The sequence derives from a man in his forties in good health and CMV-seronegative. The sample was PBMCs. V usage is TRBV5-1 and J usage is TRBJ2-7; 7 bases fit TRBD1. CDR3 nucleotides: TGCGCCAGCAGCACCAACAGGGGCTACTCCTACGAGCAGTACTTC. Amino acids: CASSTNRGYSYEQYF.